What follows are 32 T cell receptor beta chains derived from one specimen sequenced in a study of glioma-infiltrating T cells. Using RNA template, CDR3s of TCR alpha and beta were amplified with iRepertoire arm-PCR. In TCRdb, the multiplex PCR reads were re-called with MiXCR into one record per CDR3 protein. This repertoire shows around 100,000 distinct CDR3 sequences, about 30% found once; its top ten account for 35% to 55%. Sequencing input: glioma tissue, nonneoplastic brain tissue, or PBMCs (not recorded which). These receptors all come from a human donor with low-grade glioma or glioblastoma, undergoing nonglioma brain surgery, or in good health (not recorded which).

This clonotype appeared many times. The V and J genes are TRBV18 and TRBJ2-7; 9 positions match TRBD1. Germline loops: CDR1 KGHSH, CDR2 LQKENI. Losses at the gene ends were 6 bases for V and 2 bases for J; bases not matched to a gene: 5. The CDR3 contains 14 residues. CDR3 DNA: TGTGCCAGCTCTCCTGGACAGGGGACCTACGAGCAGTACTTC. Translating gives CASSPGQGTYEQYF.

This clonotype appeared many times. The V gene is TRBV7-2, the J gene TRBJ2-2; 8 nucleotides align to TRBD2. The CDR3 covers 16 residues. V gave up 5 bases and J gave up 1 base; unmatched junction bases: 6. Per the germline V gene, CDR1 is SGHTA and CDR2 is FQGNSA. CDR3 sequence: CASSRRGGWNTGELFF. The CDR3 DNA reads TGTGCCAGCAGCAGACGGGGGGGGTGGAACACCGGGGAGCTGTTTTTT.

This chain joins TRBV7-2 and TRBJ1-5; D is unclear. V was pared by 6 bases and J by 4 bases, with 10 bases between. CDR1 is SGHTA and CDR2 is FQGNSA in the germline V gene. The length of the CDR3 is 13 residues. In DNA, the CDR3 is TGTGCCAGCAGATTGGAAGGGAATCAGCCCCAGCATTTT. It translates to CASRLEGNQPQHF.

V usage is TRBV12-3 or TRBV12-4 and J usage is TRBJ1-1; the D gene is possibly TRBD1 (5 bases). The CDR3 spans 15 residues. Deletions cut 3 bases from V and 1 base from J, with 12 bases between. The CDR3 is CASSLYTGPNTEAFF. In DNA form, the CDR3 reads TGTGCCAGCAGTTTGTACACAGGCCCGAACACTGAAGCTTTCTTT.

In the case of this clonotype: This may be a read error, as it is one base from a much larger clone. The chain recombines TRBV20-1 with TRBJ2-3; TRBD2 aligns across 7 bases. CDR1 is DFQATT, CDR2 SNEGSKA, per germline (reference sequence). The CDR3 has 13 amino acids. Here the CDR3 DNA reads TGCAGTGCACGAACTAGCGAAGCTCCTTATTTGCATTTT. Translation: CSARTSEAPYLHF.

This clonotype has ten or more counts. The rearrangement links TRBV20-1 to TRBJ2-5, with 7 bases matching TRBD1. V lost 8 bases and J lost 1; bases outside the gene matches: 7. This CDR3 is 13 amino acids long. CDR1 DFQATT and CDR2 SNEGSKA come from the germline V gene (reference sequence). The CDR3 region is CSTSGTVQETQYF. CDR3 DNA sequence: TGCAGTACCTCAGGGACAGTCCAAGAGACCCAGTACTTC.

This clonotype was counted many times. This chain uses TRBV12-3 or TRBV12-4 with TRBJ2-3; TRBD2 matches 12 bases. The CDR3 length is 15 residues. The trim removed 6 bases at V and 5 bases at J, leaving 6 bases unmatched. CDR3 nucleotide sequence: TGTGCCAGCAGGCCTAGCGGGGGGGCAGGAGATACGCAGTATTTT. This gives the protein CASRPSGGAGDTQYF.

A few counts support this clonotype. The V and J genes are TRBV4-1 and TRBJ1-5, with a weak D call TRBD1 (5 bases). V lost 0 bases and J 6 bases, leaving 12 bases between the germline ends. The CDR3 runs to 15 residues. CDR1 is MGHRA, CDR2 YSYEKL, per germline. The CDR3 nucleotides read TGCGCCAGCAGCCAAGACGGGCAGGGAGGTCAGCCCCAGCATTTT. Translation gives CASSQDGQGGQPQHF.

The sample holds many counts of this clonotype. The genes are TRBV20-1 and TRBJ1-2; unclear D gene. The CDR3 is 9 residues long. V lost 4 bases, J lost 13 bases, and 10 bases lay in between. The germline gives CDR1 DFQATT, CDR2 SNEGSKA (reference sequence). DNA for the CDR3: TGCAGTGCTAACCGGGGTGGCACCTTC. The encoded protein is CSANRGGTF.

The chain is built from TRBV18 and TRBJ2-3, with TRBD2 as a possible D gene (5 bases). The ends were cut back, 3 bases at V and 2 bases at J, with 6 bases in the middle. Germline V lookup: CDR1 KGHSH, CDR2 LQKENI. This CDR3 spans 13 amino acids. CDR3 sequence: CASSPGDTDTQYF. DNA for the CDR3: TGTGCCAGCTCACCCGGGGACACAGATACGCAGTATTTT.

This clonotype occurred many times. The chain is built from TRBV27 and TRBJ1-1, with a tentative D call TRBD1 (5 bases). Per germline, CDR1 MNHEY and CDR2 SMNVEV (reference sequence). Trimming stripped 5 bases from V and 4 bases from J, with 11 bases between. The CDR3 spans 13 residues. CDR3 protein: CASSLRVTTEAFF. CDR3 DNA sequence: TGTGCCAGCAGTCTCAGGGTAACCACTGAAGCTTTCTTT.

In regard to this clonotype: A clone one base away is much larger, so this may be a read error. This chain connects TRBV6-5 to TRBJ1-2, with D possibly matching TRBD1 (5 bases). The CDR3 has 13 residues. Germline CDR1 reads MNHEY; CDR2 reads SVGAGI. V was clipped by 6 bases and J by 8 bases, with 16 bases between them. CDR3 amino acids: CASSQERGLGYTF. The CDR3 DNA follows: TGTGCCAGCAGCCAAGAACGGGGCCTGGGCTACACCTTC.

This clonotype occurred a few times. The gene calls are TRBV12-3 or TRBV12-4 and TRBJ1-1, with D unclear. The CDR3 is 14 amino acids. The ends were cut back, 2 bases at V and 1 base at J, with 8 bases in the middle. The CDR3 here is CASSLRPQNTEAFF. Written as DNA, the CDR3 is TGTGCCAGCAGTTTACGGCCGCAGAACACTGAAGCTTTCTTT.

At least ten counts were recorded for this clonotype. The chain employs TRBV7-3 and TRBJ2-5, with a tentative D call TRBD1 (6 bases). Germline V lookup: CDR1 SGHTA, CDR2 FQGTGA. V was cut by 3 bases and J by 5 bases, with 10 bases left in between. The CDR3 is 13 residues long. The CDR3 here is CASSLGAGETQYF. DNA for the CDR3: TGTGCCAGCAGCTTGGGGGCCGGGGAGACCCAGTACTTC.

Points on this clonotype: A much larger clone lies a single base off, so this may be a read error. The chain links TRBV4-3 to TRBJ1-2, with 7 bases that match TRBD1. This CDR3 contains 16 residues. Germline-derived CDR1 and CDR2 are LGHNA and YSLEER. CDR3 sequence (DNA): TGCGCCAGCAGGCAAGTGGGAGGGACAGTAGTATATGGCTACACCTTC. This gives the protein CASRQVGGTVVYGYTF.

The chain uses TRBV5-1 and TRBJ1-2, with D perhaps matching TRBD1 (5 bases). This CDR3 has 15 residues. CDR1 is SGHRS, CDR2 YFSETQ, per germline. Trimming took 0 bases from V and 1 from J, leaving 10 bases between them. CDR3 DNA sequence: TGCGCCAGCAGCTTGGATACAGGCCGTAACTATGGCTACACCTTC. Its protein product is CASSLDTGRNYGYTF.

This clonotype was seen ten or more times. The V call is TRBV28, the J call TRBJ1-1; D unclear. V was pared by 2 bases and J by 8 bases, with 9 bases between. Germline V lookup: CDR1 MDHEN, CDR2 SYDVKM. The CDR3 spans 12 residues. The CDR3 protein is CASSLEGWEAFF. DNA for the CDR3: TGTGCCAGCAGTTTAGAAGGTTGGGAAGCTTTCTTT.

Notes on this clonotype: Being one base from a much bigger clone, this may be a read error. V is TRBV27 and J is TRBJ1-1; D is perhaps TRBD1 (6 bases). This CDR3 spans 14 amino acids. Germline V lookup: CDR1 MNHEY, CDR2 SMNVEV (reference sequence). Here the CDR3 DNA reads TGCGCCAGCAGCCTCCGACAGGTGAACACTGAAGTTTTCTTT. Residues: CASSLRQVNTEVFF.

This chain uses TRBV20-1 with TRBJ2-3; TRBD2 agrees at 10 bases. From germline, CDR1 is DFQATT and CDR2 SNEGSKA (reference sequence). V lost 5 bases to trimming and J lost 0 bases; unmatched junction nucleotides: 8. The CDR3 is 16 residues long. The CDR3 bases are TGCAGTGCTGGACACCGGACTAGCGGAAGCACAGATACGCAGTATTTT. It codes for CSAGHRTSGSTDTQYF.

Details on this clonotype: This may come from a read error, since a much larger clone is one base off. This rearrangement joins TRBV3-1 to TRBJ2-5, with unresolved D. The germline CDR1 and CDR2 sequences are LGHDT and YNNKEL (reference sequence). The CDR3 extends over 14 amino acids. For the CDR3, the DNA is TGTGCCAGCGGCCACCCTGACTCACAAGAGACCCAGTACTTC. Its translation is CASGHPDSQETQYF.

A word on this clonotype: With a much larger clone just one base away, this may be a read error. The chain carries TRBV4-1 and TRBJ2-3; D call uncertain. The germline CDR1 and CDR2 sequences are MGHRA and YSYEKL. The CDR3 has 16 residues. The CDR3 region is CASSQGTGPTTDRQYF. CDR3 DNA: TGCGCCAGCAGCCAAGGGACCGGGCCTACTACAGATAGGCAGTATTTT.

About this clonotype: This may be a read error: a much more frequent sequence differs by one nucleotide. This sequence joins TRBV6-2 or TRBV6-3 and TRBJ2-3; D is perhaps TRBD1 (5 bases). The CDR3 has 14 residues. The V gene lost 4 bases and the J gene lost 10 bases, with 18 bases spanning the gap. Germline V CDR1 and CDR2: MNHEY, SVGEGT. The CDR3 is CASSSYRIANAQYF. Written as DNA, the CDR3 is TGTGCCAGCAGTTCGTACAGGATCGCAAATGCGCAGTATTTT.

Concerning this clonotype itself: This may be a read error: a much more frequent sequence differs by one nucleotide. This chain joins TRBV18 and TRBJ2-7; D tentatively reads TRBD1 or TRBD2 (5 bases each). The length of the CDR3 is 12 residues. V was shortened by 3 bases and J by 7 bases, with 10 bases between the two germline ends. CDR1 KGHSH and CDR2 LQKENI come from the germline V gene. CDR3 region: CASSPGVKEQYF. The CDR3 nucleotides are TGTGCCAGCTCACCGGGGGTTAAGGAGCAGTACTTC.

Worth noting for this clonotype: A clone one base away is much larger, so this may be a read error. The rearrangement joins TRBV19 to TRBJ1-3; D remains unclear. V was clipped by 9 bases and J by 5 bases, with 5 bases between them. Germline V gives CDR1 LNHDA, CDR2 SQIVND (reference sequence). This CDR3 spans 10 amino acids. CDR3 loop: CASTRNTIYF. CDR3 in DNA: TGTGCCAGCACTAGAAACACCATATATTTT. Full variable domain (missing parts from reference TRBV19 and TRBJ1-3): DGGITQSPKYLFRKEGQNVTLSCEQNLNHDAMYWYRQDPGQGLRLIYYSQIVNDFQKGDIAEGYSVSREKKESFPLTVTSAQKNPTAFYLCASTRNTIYFGEGSWLTVV.

This clonotype showed up many times. The J gene is TRBJ2-1, the V gene TRBV6-1, with 7 nucleotides matching TRBD1. Germline CDR1 reads MNHNS; CDR2 reads SASEGT. This CDR3 spans 14 amino acids. V dropped 5 bases and J dropped 6; count of bases not matched to a gene: 7. In nucleotides, the CDR3 is TGTGCCAGCAGTTATCGTTGGACAGGCAATGAGCAGTTCTTC. Amino acids: CASSYRWTGNEQFF.

The chain joins TRBV12-3 or TRBV12-4 to TRBJ2-1; TRBD1 might be the D (7 bases). The CDR3 loop spans 12 amino acids. Trimming stripped 3 bases from V and 15 bases from J, with 15 bases between. The CDR3 bases are TGTGCCAGCAGTTTCAGGGGGGCAAAAAGGTTCTTC. Encoded protein: CASSFRGAKRFF.

The gene calls are TRBV5-1 and TRBJ1-1, with 8 bases lining up with TRBD1. V shed 2 bases, J shed 7 bases, and the junction held 7 bases outside the gene matches. The CDR3 has 14 amino acids. Germline loops: CDR1 SGHRS, CDR2 YFSETQ. DNA of the CDR3: TGCGCCAGCAGCTTCACAGGGGGTAATAGTGAAGCTTTCTTT. It encodes CASSFTGGNSEAFF.

This clonotype has at least ten counts. The chain combines TRBV20-1 with TRBJ1-1, with D uncertain. V was clipped by 6 bases and J by 1 base, with 15 bases between them. CDR3 length equals 14 residues. The germline V gene has CDR1 DFQATT and CDR2 SNEGSKA (reference sequence). CDR3: CSAPVSGRNTEAFF. The CDR3 DNA is TGCAGTGCCCCCGTTAGCGGACGGAACACTGAAGCTTTCTTT.

This clonotype was seen repeatedly, ten times or more. The chain uses TRBV7-9 and TRBJ2-2; no clear D. The V end lost 2 bases, the J end lost 2 bases, and 6 bases lay between the germline ends. The germline gives CDR1 SEHNR, CDR2 FQNEAQ (reference sequence). The CDR3 is 14 residues long. CDR3 sequence reads: CASSLLVNTGELFF. Written as DNA, the CDR3 is TGTGCCAGCAGCTTATTAGTTAACACCGGGGAGCTGTTTTTT.

This clonotype has at least ten counts. CDR3 sequence reads: CSAREIVGTGLGQPQHF. The CDR3 DNA follows: TGCAGTGCTAGAGAGATCGTAGGGACAGGGTTAGGTCAGCCCCAGCATTTT. The V gene is TRBV20-1, the J gene TRBJ1-5; TRBD1 agrees at 9 bases. The CDR3 has 17 amino acids. Trimming took 0 bases from V and 6 from J; bases not matched to a gene: 12. The germline CDR1 and CDR2 sequences are DFQATT and SNEGSKA (reference sequence).

This chain joins TRBV12-3 or TRBV12-4 and TRBJ2-5; D possibly corresponds to TRBD1 (5 bases). The CDR3 spans 14 residues. Trimming removed 5 bases from V and 3 bases from J, with 13 bases in between. The CDR3: CASSDPTVKETQYF. CDR3 nucleotides: TGTGCCAGCAGTGACCCGACAGTGAAAGAGACCCAGTACTTC.

The chain links TRBV11-3 to TRBJ2-2; D might be TRBD2 (5 bases). Per germline, CDR1 SGHNT and CDR2 YENEEA. V was cut by 8 bases and J by 4 bases, with 14 bases left in between. The CDR3 covers 14 residues. CDR3 DNA: TGTGCCAGCGGTCGGACTTCGCTCACCGGGGAGCTGTTTTTT. It yields the protein CASGRTSLTGELFF.